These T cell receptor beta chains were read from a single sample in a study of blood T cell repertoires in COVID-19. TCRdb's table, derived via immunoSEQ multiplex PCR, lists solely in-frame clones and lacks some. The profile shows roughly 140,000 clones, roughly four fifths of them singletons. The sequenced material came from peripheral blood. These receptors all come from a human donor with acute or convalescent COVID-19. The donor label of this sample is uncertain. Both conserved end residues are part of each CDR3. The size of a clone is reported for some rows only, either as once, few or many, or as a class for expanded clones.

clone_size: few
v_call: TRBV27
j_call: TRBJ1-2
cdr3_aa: CASRDRVNYGYTF

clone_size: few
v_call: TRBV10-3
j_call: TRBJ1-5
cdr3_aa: CAISETDNRVFNQPQHF

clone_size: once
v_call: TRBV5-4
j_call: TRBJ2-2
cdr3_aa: CASSPGLAGTGELFF

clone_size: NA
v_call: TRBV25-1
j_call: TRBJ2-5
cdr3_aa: CASSGGGRQGQETQYF

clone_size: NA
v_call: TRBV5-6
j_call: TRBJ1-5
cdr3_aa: CASSSRQGAGTNQPQHF

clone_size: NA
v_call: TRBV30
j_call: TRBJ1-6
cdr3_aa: CAWGEQGFDSPLHF

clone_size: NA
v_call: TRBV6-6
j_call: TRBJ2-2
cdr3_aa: CASSYSSGNTGELFF

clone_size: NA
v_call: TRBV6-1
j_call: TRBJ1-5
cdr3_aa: CASSDQGRSNQPQHF

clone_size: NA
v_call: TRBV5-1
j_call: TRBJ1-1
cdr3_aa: CASSPPTLTEAFF

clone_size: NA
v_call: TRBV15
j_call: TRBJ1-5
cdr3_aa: CATSRDQQPQHF

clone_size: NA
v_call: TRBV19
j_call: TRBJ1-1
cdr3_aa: CASSRENTEAFF

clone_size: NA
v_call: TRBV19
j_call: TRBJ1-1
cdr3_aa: CASSRREGNTEAFF

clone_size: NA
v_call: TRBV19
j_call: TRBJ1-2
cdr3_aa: CASSPLTHGYTF

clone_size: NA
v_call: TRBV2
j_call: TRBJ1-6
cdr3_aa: CASQDSFSYNSPLHF

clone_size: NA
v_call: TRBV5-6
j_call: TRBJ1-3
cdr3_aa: CASSPGGVKGNTIYF

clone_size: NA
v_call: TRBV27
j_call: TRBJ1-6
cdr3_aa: CASRRVGTGGSPLHF

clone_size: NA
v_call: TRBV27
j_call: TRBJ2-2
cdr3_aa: CASSLTPTGYVGELFF

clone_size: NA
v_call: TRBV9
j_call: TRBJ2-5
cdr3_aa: CASSLGAISRETQYF

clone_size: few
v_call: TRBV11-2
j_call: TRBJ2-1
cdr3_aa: CASSSLAGGYNEQFF

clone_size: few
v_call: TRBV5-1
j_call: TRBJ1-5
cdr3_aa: CASSEGIGVQPQHF

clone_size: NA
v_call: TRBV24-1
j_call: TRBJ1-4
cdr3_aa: CATQGTGGPNEKLFF

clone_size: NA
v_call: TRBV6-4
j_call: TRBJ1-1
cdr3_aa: CASSVGWGDTEAFF

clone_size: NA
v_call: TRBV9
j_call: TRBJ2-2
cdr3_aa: CASRGTGEELFF

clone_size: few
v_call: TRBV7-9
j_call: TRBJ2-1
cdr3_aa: CASRRRADNEQFF

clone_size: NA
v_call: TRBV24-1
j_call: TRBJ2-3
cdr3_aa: CATSDLTSGAGDTQYF

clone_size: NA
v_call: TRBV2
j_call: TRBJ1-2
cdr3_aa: CASSEGIGYTF

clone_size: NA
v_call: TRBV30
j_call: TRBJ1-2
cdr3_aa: CAWSDQGFFNYGYTF

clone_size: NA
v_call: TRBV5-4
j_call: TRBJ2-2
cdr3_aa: CASNPYENTGELFF

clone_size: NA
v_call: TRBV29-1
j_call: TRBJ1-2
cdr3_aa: CSVSKDRFGGYTF

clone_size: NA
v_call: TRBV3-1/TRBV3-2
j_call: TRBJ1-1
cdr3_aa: CASSQDPGSNTEAFF

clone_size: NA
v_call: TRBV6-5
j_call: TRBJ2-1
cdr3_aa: CASSYSSVNEQFF

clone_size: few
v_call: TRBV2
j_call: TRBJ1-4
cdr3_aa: CASRARGRGNEKLFF

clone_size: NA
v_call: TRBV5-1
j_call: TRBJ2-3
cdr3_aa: CASSSRWSGGATDTQYF

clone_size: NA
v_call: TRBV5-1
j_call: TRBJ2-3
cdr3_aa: CASSSWTSGAPDTQYF

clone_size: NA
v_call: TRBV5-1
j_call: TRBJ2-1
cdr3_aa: CASSLEAGATSYNEQFF

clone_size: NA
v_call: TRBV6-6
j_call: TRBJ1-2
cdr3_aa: CASSGLNYGYTF

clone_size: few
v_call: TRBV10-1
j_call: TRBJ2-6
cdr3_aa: CASSGGQGISGANVLTF

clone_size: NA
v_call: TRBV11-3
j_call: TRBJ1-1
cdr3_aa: CASSLGGNRANEAFF

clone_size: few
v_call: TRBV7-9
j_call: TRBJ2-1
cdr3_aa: CASSPSGWTGPNEQFF

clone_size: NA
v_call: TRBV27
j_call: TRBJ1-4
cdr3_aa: CASSRTLSEKLFF

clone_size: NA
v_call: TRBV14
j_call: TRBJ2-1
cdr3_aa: CATTSLPSYNEQFF

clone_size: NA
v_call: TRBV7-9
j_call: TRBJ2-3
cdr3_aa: CASSLAGGQEDTQYF

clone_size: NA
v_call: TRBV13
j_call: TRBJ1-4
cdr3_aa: CASSSGDRGLNEKLFF

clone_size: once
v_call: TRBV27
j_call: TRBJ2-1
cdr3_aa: CASSLSQGYEQFF